This note documents a single T cell receptor (beta chain) sequence. V was trimmed by 2 bases and J by 2 bases, leaving 9 bases between them. This CDR3 is 14 amino acids long. The data stem from a study of T cells in Graves' hyperthyroidism and ophthalmopathy. TCR beta CDR3 regions were amplified from RNA transcripts. During a first-round RT-PCR of the TCR CDR3, the HTBI primer set was used. Via MiXCR, TCRdb re-called the multiplex PCR reads, giving one row per CDR3 protein. This table holds more than 100,000 distinct CDR3 sequences, roughly 50% found once. The rearrangement joins TRBV12-3 or TRBV12-4 to TRBJ1-1; D is undetermined. This TCR was sampled from a man in his forties with Graves' hyperthyroidism. The sample comprised blood. CDR3 amino acids: CASSLLGSNTEAFF. The CDR3 DNA reads as TGTGCCAGCAGTTTATTGGGATCTAACACTGAAGCTTTCTTT.